This T cell receptor beta chain was recovered during a study of shared clonotypes between healthy human individuals. Notes on the study in general: Sharing across four donors was seen in roughly 5.2% of naive CD4 clonotypes. Against clonotypes common to all four donors, non-shared ones had lower generation probabilities.

This CDR3 comprises 14 residues. Trimming left V 4 bases short and J 8 bases short, with 18 bases between. The germline V gene encodes CDR1 SGHRS and CDR2 YFSETQ. About this clone itself: Its antigen is currently unknown.

As processed by the authors: Filtering differed, since immunoSEQ gave only junction sequences and no quality scores. Profiling relied on immunoSEQ multiplex PCR, and the TCRdb table lists in-frame clones only, not all of them. V and J calls and clone size follow that table, whereas D and trimming were derived from the DNA. The table shows 1 million to 1.2 million clones, with approximately 75% occurring only once. This chain joins TRBV5-1 and TRBJ1-2; tentatively, D is TRBD1 (5 bases). Sequences were obtained from memory CD4+ T cells from PBMCs. Subset defined: CD45RA-negative fraction. The clonotype originates from a man between 18 and 35 years old in good health. Some clones in this sample may be carry-over from other donors' samples. The CDR3 DNA is TGCGCCAGCAGCACCGGGACGCGAAGTCACGGCTACACCTTC. As protein: CASSTGTRSHGYTF.